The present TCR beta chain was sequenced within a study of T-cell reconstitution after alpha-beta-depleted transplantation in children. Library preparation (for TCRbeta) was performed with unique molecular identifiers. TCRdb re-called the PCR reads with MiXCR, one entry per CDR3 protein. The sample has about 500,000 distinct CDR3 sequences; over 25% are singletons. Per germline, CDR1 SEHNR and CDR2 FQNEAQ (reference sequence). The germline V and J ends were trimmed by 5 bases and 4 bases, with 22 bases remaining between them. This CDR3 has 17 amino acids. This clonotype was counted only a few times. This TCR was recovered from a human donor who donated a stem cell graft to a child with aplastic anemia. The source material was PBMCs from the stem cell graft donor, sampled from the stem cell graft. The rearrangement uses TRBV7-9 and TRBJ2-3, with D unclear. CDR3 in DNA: TGTGCCAGCAGCCCTACTCGCGTACTACCGATATCAGATACGCAGTATTTT. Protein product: CASSPTRVLPISDTQYF.